The 27 T cell receptor beta chains given below trace back to one sample, sequenced in a study of blood T cell repertoires in COVID-19. Sequenced by immunoSEQ multiplex PCR; TCRdb stores in-frame clones only, minus some. The sample holds 430,000 or so clones; roughly 90% are singletons and the top ten take 1.4%. Material: PBMCs or T cells enriched from blood (not recorded which). These receptors all come from a young woman who had been exposed to COVID-19.

V gene TRBV2 combines with J gene TRBJ1-1; TRBD1 matches at 9 bases. CDR1 and CDR2 from the germline V gene are SNHLY and FYNNEI. CDR3 length: 14 residues. J gave up 1 base and V 10 bases, and 7 bases lay outside the gene matches. The CDR3 nucleotides read TGTGCCACGAACGGACAGGGGTGGAACACTGAAGCTTTCTTT. This sequence encodes CATNGQGWNTEAFF.

V and J are TRBV5-1 and TRBJ1-1; TRBD1 might be the D (5 bases). Germline CDR1 and CDR2: SGHRS and YFSETQ. Trimming shortened V by 3 bases and J by 1 base, and 13 bases separated the two germline ends. The CDR3 consists of 15 residues. This chain's CDR3 is CASSSEWRGNTEAFF. Written as DNA, the CDR3 is TGCGCCAGCAGCTCGGAGTGGAGGGGGAACACTGAAGCTTTCTTT.

The chain couples TRBV5-1 to TRBJ2-1; 7 nucleotides align to TRBD1. There are 18 residues in the CDR3. The V gene's germline CDR1 is SGHRS and CDR2 YFSETQ. V lost 4 bases, J lost 5 bases, and 18 bases stayed unmatched. Here the CDR3 reads CASSQWGYGRGTDNEQFF. The CDR3 DNA sequence: TGCGCCAGCAGCCAGTGGGGCTACGGCAGGGGGACCGACAATGAGCAGTTCTTC.

CDR3 protein: CASSFGSQGRLYF. The CDR3 bases are TGTGCCAGCAGTTTCGGCTCACAGGGCCGGTTGTACTTC. This chain links TRBV27 with TRBJ2-7; a possible D gene is TRBD1 (6 bases). The germline V gene has CDR1 MNHEY and CDR2 SMNVEV (reference sequence). V lost 3 bases, J lost 12 bases, and 18 bases lay in between. There are 13 residues in the CDR3.

The chain combines TRBV29-1 with TRBJ1-1; the D is unclear. CDR1 is SQVTM and CDR2 is ANQGSEA in the germline V gene. Trimming took 5 bases from V and 1 from J, leaving 8 bases between them. This CDR3 spans 12 amino acids. The CDR3 DNA sequence: TGCAGCGTTTACCGGGGGAACACTGAAGCTTTCTTT. Its protein product is CSVYRGNTEAFF.

The chain links TRBV20-1 to TRBJ1-1; D uncertain. This CDR3 has 14 amino acids. Germline lookup yields CDR1 DFQATT and CDR2 SNEGSKA (reference sequence). Deletions cut 6 bases from V and 5 bases from J, with 19 bases between. Here the CDR3 DNA reads TGCAGTGCCAGTCATGCCGGCCTGGAGACTGAAGCTTTCTTT. Protein sequence: CSASHAGLETEAFF.

The chain recombines TRBV3-1 (or the pseudogene TRBV3-2) with TRBJ1-4; D might be TRBD1 (6 bases). CDR1 LGHDT and CDR2 YNNKEL come from the germline V gene (reference sequence). This CDR3 is 19 amino acids long. Trimming left V 0 bases short and J 0 bases short, with 17 bases between. CDR3 loop: CASSQDFPGQTSTNEKLFF. For the CDR3, the DNA is TGTGCCAGCAGCCAAGATTTTCCGGGACAAACTTCAACTAATGAAAAACTGTTTTTT.

The rearrangement links TRBV21-1 to TRBJ1-1; TRBD1, as called in the table, went unchecked against the DNA. TRBV21-1 is recorded as a pseudogene. The length of the CDR3 is 15 residues. The CDR3 here is CASSKERQSLGEAFF. CDR3 DNA sequence: TGTGCCAGCAGCAAAGAGCGACAGAGCTTAGGTGAAGCTTTCTTT.

The chain links TRBV19 to TRBJ2-3; TRBD2 matches at 15 bases. Trimming took 6 bases from V and 2 from J; bases not matched to a gene: 9. The germline CDR1 and CDR2 sequences are LNHDA and SQIVND (reference sequence). The CDR3 extends over 18 amino acids. CDR3 loop: CASRPRTSGGVLTDTQYF. CDR3 in DNA: TGTGCCAGTAGACCCCGGACTAGCGGGGGGGTACTCACAGATACGCAGTATTTT.

V gene TRBV19 combines with J gene TRBJ1-3, with 7 bases matching TRBD1. After removal of 5 bases from V and 0 bases from J, the junction contained 4 bases not matched to a gene. Germline assignment: CDR1 LNHDA and CDR2 SQIVND (reference sequence). The CDR3 covers 15 residues. CDR3 coding DNA: TGTGCCAGTAGTCTCCGGGACAGCTCTGGAAACACCATATATTTT. Translating it yields CASSLRDSSGNTIYF.

CDR3 protein: CASSFSLYEQYF. CDR3 nucleotide sequence: TGTGCCAGCAGTTTCTCACTCTACGAGCAGTACTTC. The chain has TRBV12-3 or TRBV12-4 and TRBJ2-7, with D hard to call. This CDR3 has 12 residues. V was shortened by 3 bases and J by 3 bases, with 6 bases between the two germline ends.

The J gene is TRBJ1-6, the V gene TRBV3-1 (or the pseudogene TRBV3-2), with 8 positions matching TRBD1. Per the germline V gene, CDR1 is LGHDT and CDR2 is YNNKEL (reference sequence). Germline trimming cut 6 bases from V and 8 bases from J; bases unmatched to any gene: 12. CDR3 size: 16 residues. CDR3 DNA: TGTGCCAGCAGATACGGAACCGGGACAGGATATTCACCCCTCCACTTT. Its protein is CASRYGTGTGYSPLHF.

The gene calls are TRBV4-3 and TRBJ2-7; 9 bases match TRBD1. The CDR3 runs 13 residues. Germline V CDR1 and CDR2: LGHNA, YSLEER. V was clipped by 0 bases and J by 9 bases; unmatched bases: 3. The CDR3 reads CASSQEQQGAQYF. The CDR3 nucleotides read TGCGCCAGCAGCCAAGAACAACAGGGGGCGCAGTACTTC.

J is TRBJ2-1 and V is TRBV6-5; 7 bases line up with TRBD1. From germline, CDR1 is MNHEY and CDR2 SVGAGI. This CDR3 has 15 amino acids. Losses at the gene ends were 1 base for V and 9 bases for J; bases not matched to a gene: 9. The DNA for the CDR3 is TGTGCCAGCAGTTACTATGAGTCAGGGGGTAGTGAGCAGTTCTTC. Amino acid sequence: CASSYYESGGSEQFF.

J is TRBJ2-1 and V is TRBV18; D is possibly TRBD1 (5 bases). Germline CDR1 reads KGHSH; CDR2 reads LQKENI. V lost 5 bases and J 7 bases, leaving 15 bases between the germline ends. The CDR3 loop spans 14 amino acids. This chain's CDR3 is CASSYSKGHNEQFF. CDR3 in DNA: TGTGCCAGCTCATACTCGAAGGGGCATAATGAGCAGTTCTTC.

V and J are TRBV30 and TRBJ1-6; no reliable D call. V was trimmed by 2 bases and J by 0 bases, leaving 5 bases between them. Germline CDR1 GTSNPN, CDR2 SVGIG (reference sequence). CDR3 length: 14 residues. The CDR3 DNA reads TGTGCCTGGAGTTTGAGCTCCTATAATTCACCCCTCCACTTT. This codes for CAWSLSSYNSPLHF. The full variable domain, in which reference TRBV30 and TRBJ1-6 provide the parts outside the CDR3, is SQTIHQWPATLVQPVGSPLSLECTVEGTSNPNLYWYRQAAGRGLQLLFYSVGIGQISSEVPQNLSASRPQDRQFILSSKKLLLSDSGFYLCAWSLSSYNSPLHFGNGTRLTVT.

The chain uses TRBV2 and TRBJ1-6, with D perhaps TRBD1 (5 bases). The germline gives CDR1 SNHLY, CDR2 FYNNEI. The CDR3 is 13 residues long. CDR3 bases: TGTGTTACAGGCCCTTTAGATAATTCACCCCTCCACTTT. Encoded protein: CVTGPLDNSPLHF. Full variable domain (remainder filled in from reference TRBV2 and TRBJ1-6): EPEVTQTPSHQVTQMGQEVILRCVPISNHLYFYWYRQILGQKVEFLVSFYNNEISEKSEIFDDQFSVERPDGSNFTLKIRSTKLEDSAMYFCVTGPLDNSPLHFGNGTRLTVT.

The chain joins TRBV20-1 to TRBJ2-7, with D possibly TRBD2 on 5 matching bases. CDR1 and CDR2 from the germline V gene are DFQATT and SNEGSKA (reference sequence). V was cut by 5 bases and J by 3 bases, with 8 bases left in between. This CDR3 has 11 residues. CDR3 sequence reads: CSAGLGYEQYF. The CDR3, as DNA: TGCAGTGCTGGACTTGGCTACGAGCAGTACTTC.

J is TRBJ1-4 and V is TRBV30; 7 bases are shared with TRBD1. CDR3 length: 15 amino acids. The ends lost 3 bases at V and 4 bases at J; junction bases unmatched: 8. Germline assignment: CDR1 GTSNPN and CDR2 SVGIG (reference sequence). The CDR3 DNA follows: TGTGCCTGGAGCGTAGGGACAGCTCTTAATGAAAAACTGTTTTTT. Amino acid sequence: CAWSVGTALNEKLFF.

This chain joins TRBV5-1 and TRBJ2-1; D is unresolved. With 2 bases removed from V and 7 bases from J, the gap between germline ends came to 19 bases. CDR3 size: 16 residues. Per germline, CDR1 SGHRS and CDR2 YFSETQ. The DNA of the CDR3 is TGCGCCAGCAGCTTTCGGTCCGGCGGTGGTGGGAATGAGCAGTTCTTC. Protein sequence: CASSFRSGGGGNEQFF. Based on the CDR3 plus reference TRBV5-1 and TRBJ2-1, the full variable domain is KAGVTQTPRYLIKTRGQQVTLSCSPISGHRSVSWYQQTPGQGLQFLFEYFSETQRNKGNFPGRFSGRQFSNSRSEMNVSTLELGDSALYLCASSFRSGGGGNEQFFGPGTRLTVL.

CDR3 sequence reads: CSVEDLGQPGDNEKLFF. For the CDR3, the DNA is TGCAGCGTTGAAGATCTAGGGCAGCCAGGGGATAATGAAAAACTGTTTTTT. The V and J genes are TRBV29-1 and TRBJ1-4; TRBD1 might be the D (6 bases). Germline V gene sequence: CDR1 SQVTM, CDR2 ANQGSEA. This CDR3 has 17 amino acids. The germline V and J ends were trimmed by 0 bases and 4 bases, with 18 bases remaining between them.

There are a few counts of this clone. The V and J genes are TRBV28 and TRBJ1-2; D is possibly TRBD1 (5 bases). The CDR3 covers 16 residues. V was pared by 6 bases and J by 4 bases, with 21 bases between. Germline V CDR1 and CDR2: MDHEN, SYDVKM. The CDR3 DNA follows: TGTGCCAGCAGAGGGGCAGACTCCCGACCGCTCTATGGCTACACCTTC. Translation: CASRGADSRPLYGYTF.

The rearrangement links TRBV7-7 to TRBJ2-5; no definite D call. The CDR3 has 13 amino acids. V was clipped by 1 base and J by 2 bases, with 5 bases between them. Germline CDR1 reads SSHAT; CDR2 reads FNYEAQ (reference sequence). The CDR3 sequence: CASSLVRQETQYF. For the CDR3, the DNA is TGTGCCAGCAGCTTAGTCAGGCAAGAGACCCAGTACTTC. Supplemented by reference TRBV7-7 and TRBJ2-5, the full variable domain reads GAGVSQSPRYKVTKRGQDVTLRCDPISSHATLYWYQQALGQGPEFLTYFNYEAQPDKSGLPSDRFSAERPEGSISTLTIQRTEQRDSAMYRCASSLVRQETQYFGPGTRLLVL.

This chain links TRBV13 with TRBJ2-3, with TRBD2 matching 8 bases. Germline V gene data show CDR1 as PRHDT and CDR2 as FYEKMQ (reference sequence). The V segment lost 0 bases and the J segment 2 bases; nucleotides outside the gene matches: 4. This CDR3 spans 16 amino acids. The CDR3 coding sequence is TGTGCCAGCAGCTTAGGAGCGGGGGACCTCACAGATACGCAGTATTTT. The encoded protein is CASSLGAGDLTDTQYF. Drawing the rest from reference TRBV13 and TRBJ2-3, the complete variable domain is AAGVIQSPRHLIKEKRETATLKCYPIPRHDTVYWYQQGPGQDPQFLISFYEKMQSDKGSIPDRFSAQQFSDYHSELNMSSLELGDSALYFCASSLGAGDLTDTQYFGPGTRLTVL.

The rearrangement joins TRBV18 to TRBJ2-7; D is perhaps TRBD1 (6 bases). Germline lookup yields CDR1 KGHSH and CDR2 LQKENI. Trimming took 0 bases from V and 3 from J, leaving 15 bases between them. The CDR3 is made up of 16 amino acids. DNA for the CDR3: TGTGCCAGCTCACCACCAAACAGGGCATTCAACTACGAGCAGTACTTC. This sequence encodes CASSPPNRAFNYEQYF.

V is TRBV10-3 and J is TRBJ2-3, with D perhaps TRBD1 (6 bases). From germline, CDR1 is ENHRY and CDR2 SYGVKD. V was pared by 5 bases and J by 5 bases, with 8 bases between. The CDR3 spans 12 residues. CDR3 DNA: TGTGCCATCAGTCTCAGGGGAGATACGCAGTATTTT. Its protein is CAISLRGDTQYF.

The rearrangement joins TRBV6-1 to TRBJ2-1; the match to TRBD1 covers 9 bases. In germline, CDR1 is MNHNS, CDR2 SASEGT. The junction had 7 bases not matched to a gene; V was cut back by 2 bases and J by 2 bases. The length of the CDR3 is 17 residues. The CDR3 sequence is CASSERERTGAYNEQFF. The CDR3 coding sequence is TGTGCCAGCAGTGAAAGGGAACGGACAGGGGCCTACAATGAGCAGTTCTTC.